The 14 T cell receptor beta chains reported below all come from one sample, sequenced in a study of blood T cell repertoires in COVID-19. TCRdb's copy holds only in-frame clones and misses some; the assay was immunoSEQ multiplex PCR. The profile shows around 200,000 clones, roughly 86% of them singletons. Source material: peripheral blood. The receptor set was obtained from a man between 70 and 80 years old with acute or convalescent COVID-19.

CDR3 amino acids: CASSYGQGSEQYF. CDR3 nucleotide sequence: TGCGCCAGCAGCTACGGACAGGGGTCCGAGCAGTACTTC. The chain employs TRBV5-1 and TRBJ2-7; 9 nucleotides match TRBD1. Germline V CDR1 and CDR2: SGHRS, YFSETQ. The CDR3 is 13 amino acids. Germline trimming cut 3 bases from V and 6 bases from J; bases unmatched to any gene: 4.

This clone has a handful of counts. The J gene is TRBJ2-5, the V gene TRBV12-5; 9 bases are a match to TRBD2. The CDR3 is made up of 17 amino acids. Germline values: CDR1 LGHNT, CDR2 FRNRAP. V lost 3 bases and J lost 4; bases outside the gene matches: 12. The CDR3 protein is CASGFDDSGSSRETQYF. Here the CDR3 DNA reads TGTGCTAGTGGTTTCGATGATAGCGGGAGTAGTCGAGAGACCCAGTACTTC.

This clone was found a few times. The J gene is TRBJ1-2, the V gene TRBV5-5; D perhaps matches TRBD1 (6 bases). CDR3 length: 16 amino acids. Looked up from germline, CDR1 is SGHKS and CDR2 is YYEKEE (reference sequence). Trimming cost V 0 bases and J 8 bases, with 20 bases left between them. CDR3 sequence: CASSLALLGGAEGYTF. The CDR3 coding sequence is TGTGCCAGCAGCTTGGCCCTCCTCGGGGGGGCTGAAGGCTACACCTTC.

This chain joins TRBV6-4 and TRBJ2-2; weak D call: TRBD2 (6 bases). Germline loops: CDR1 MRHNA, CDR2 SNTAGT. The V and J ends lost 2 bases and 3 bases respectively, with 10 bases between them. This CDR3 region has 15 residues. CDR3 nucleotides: TGTGCCAGCAGTGACCTGGGCGGGGACACCGGGGAGCTGTTTTTT. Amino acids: CASSDLGGDTGELFF.

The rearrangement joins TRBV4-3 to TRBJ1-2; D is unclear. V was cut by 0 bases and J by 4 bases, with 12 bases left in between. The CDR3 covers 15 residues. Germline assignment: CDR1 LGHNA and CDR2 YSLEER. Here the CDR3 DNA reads TGCGCCAGCAGCCAAGAAGAAAGTCGGAGCTATGGCTACACCTTC. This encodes CASSQEESRSYGYTF.

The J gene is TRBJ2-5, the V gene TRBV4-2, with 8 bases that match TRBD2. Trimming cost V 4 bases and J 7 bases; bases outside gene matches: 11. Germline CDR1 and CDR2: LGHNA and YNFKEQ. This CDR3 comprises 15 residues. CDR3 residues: CASSLTSAPSGTQYF. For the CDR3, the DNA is TGTGCCAGCAGCCTGACTAGCGCCCCTTCTGGGACCCAGTACTTC.

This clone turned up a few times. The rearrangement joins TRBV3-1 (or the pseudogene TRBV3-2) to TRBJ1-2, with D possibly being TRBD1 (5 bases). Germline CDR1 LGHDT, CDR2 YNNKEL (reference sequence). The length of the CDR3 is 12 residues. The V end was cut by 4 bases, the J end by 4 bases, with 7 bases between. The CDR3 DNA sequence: TGTGCCAGCAGCCCAAGGGGCTATGGCTACACCTTC. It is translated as CASSPRGYGYTF.

The CDR3 DNA reads TGTGCCTGGAGTGTTTCGGGAACGGTGAATTCACCCCTCCACTTT. This encodes CAWSVSGTVNSPLHF. V and J are TRBV30 and TRBJ1-6; D is undetermined. The CDR3 consists of 15 residues. Looked up from germline, CDR1 is GTSNPN and CDR2 is SVGIG (reference sequence). The V gene lost 0 bases and the J gene lost 7 bases, with 13 bases spanning the gap.

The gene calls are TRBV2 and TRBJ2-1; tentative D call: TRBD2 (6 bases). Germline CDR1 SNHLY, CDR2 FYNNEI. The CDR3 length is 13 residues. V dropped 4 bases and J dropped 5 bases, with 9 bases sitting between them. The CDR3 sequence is CASSVQRDNEQFF. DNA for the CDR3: TGTGCCAGCAGTGTCCAGCGGGACAATGAGCAGTTCTTC.

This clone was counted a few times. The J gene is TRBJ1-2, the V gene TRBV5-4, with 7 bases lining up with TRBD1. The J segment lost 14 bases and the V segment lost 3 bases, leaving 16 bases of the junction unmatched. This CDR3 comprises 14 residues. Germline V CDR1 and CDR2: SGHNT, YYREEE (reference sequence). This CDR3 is CASSSDPQDRLGTF. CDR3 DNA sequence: TGTGCCAGCAGCTCCGACCCCCAGGACAGGTTGGGAACCTTC.

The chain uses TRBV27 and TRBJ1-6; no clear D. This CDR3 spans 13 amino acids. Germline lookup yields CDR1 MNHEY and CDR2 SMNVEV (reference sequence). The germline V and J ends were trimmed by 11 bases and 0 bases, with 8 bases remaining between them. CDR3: CAAWSSYNSPLHF. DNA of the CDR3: TGTGCCGCCTGGAGCTCCTATAATTCACCCCTCCACTTT.

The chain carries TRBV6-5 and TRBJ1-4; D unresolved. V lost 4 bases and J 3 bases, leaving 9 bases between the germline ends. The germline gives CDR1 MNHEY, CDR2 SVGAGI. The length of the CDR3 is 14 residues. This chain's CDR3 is CASSLSGANEKLFF. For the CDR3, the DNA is TGTGCCAGCAGTTTATCAGGTGCTAATGAAAAACTGTTTTTT.

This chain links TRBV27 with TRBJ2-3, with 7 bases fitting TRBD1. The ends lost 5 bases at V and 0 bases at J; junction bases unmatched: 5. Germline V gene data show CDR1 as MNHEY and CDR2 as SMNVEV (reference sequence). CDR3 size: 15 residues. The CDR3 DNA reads TGTGCCAGCAGTGAACGGGACAGAAGCACAGATACGCAGTATTTT. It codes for CASSERDRSTDTQYF.

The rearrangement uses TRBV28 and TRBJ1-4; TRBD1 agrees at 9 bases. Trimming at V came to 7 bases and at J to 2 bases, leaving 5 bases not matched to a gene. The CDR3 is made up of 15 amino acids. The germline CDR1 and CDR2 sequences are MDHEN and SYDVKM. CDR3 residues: CASTIGQGTNEKLFF. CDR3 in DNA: TGTGCCAGCACCATCGGACAGGGGACTAATGAAAAACTGTTTTTT.